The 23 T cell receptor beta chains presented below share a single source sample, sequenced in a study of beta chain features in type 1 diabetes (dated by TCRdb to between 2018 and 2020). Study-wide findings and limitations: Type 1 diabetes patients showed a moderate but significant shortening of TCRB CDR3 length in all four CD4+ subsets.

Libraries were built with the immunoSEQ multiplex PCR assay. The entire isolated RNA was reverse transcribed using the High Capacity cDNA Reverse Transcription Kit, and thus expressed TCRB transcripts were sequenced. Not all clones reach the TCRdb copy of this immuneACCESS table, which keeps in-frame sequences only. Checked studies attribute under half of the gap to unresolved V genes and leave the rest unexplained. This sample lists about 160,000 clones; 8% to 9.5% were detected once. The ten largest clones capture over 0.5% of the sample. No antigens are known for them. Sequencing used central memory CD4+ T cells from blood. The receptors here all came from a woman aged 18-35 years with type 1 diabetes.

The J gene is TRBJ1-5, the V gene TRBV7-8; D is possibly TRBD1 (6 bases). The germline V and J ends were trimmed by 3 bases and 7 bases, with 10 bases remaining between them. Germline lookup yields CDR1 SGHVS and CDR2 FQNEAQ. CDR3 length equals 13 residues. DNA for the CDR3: TGTGCCAGCAGCTTCTTACAGGGACAGCCCCAGCATTTT. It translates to CASSFLQGQPQHF.

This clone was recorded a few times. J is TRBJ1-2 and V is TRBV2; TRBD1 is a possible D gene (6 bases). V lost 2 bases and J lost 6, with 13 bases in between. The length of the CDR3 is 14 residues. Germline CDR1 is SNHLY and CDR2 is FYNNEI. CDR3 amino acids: CASSERGATNGYTF. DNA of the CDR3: TGTGCCAGCAGTGAACGGGGGGCGACGAATGGCTACACCTTC.

The CDR3 region has the DNA TGTGCCAGCAGCTTAGAGCGGGGGGGCCAAGAGACCCAGTACTTC. Its protein is CASSLERGGQETQYF. V usage is TRBV7-2 and J usage is TRBJ2-5, with 10 bases lining up with TRBD2. The CDR3 covers 15 residues. Germline V gene lookup returns CDR1 SGHTA and CDR2 FQGNSA. With V trimmed by 1 base and J by 1 base, 0 bases remained unmatched.

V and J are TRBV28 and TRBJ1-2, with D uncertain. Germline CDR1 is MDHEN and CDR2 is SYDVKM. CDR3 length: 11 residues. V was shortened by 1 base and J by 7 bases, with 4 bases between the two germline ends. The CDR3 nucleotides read TGTGCCAGCAGTTTATCCTCTGGCTACACCTTC. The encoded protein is CASSLSSGYTF.

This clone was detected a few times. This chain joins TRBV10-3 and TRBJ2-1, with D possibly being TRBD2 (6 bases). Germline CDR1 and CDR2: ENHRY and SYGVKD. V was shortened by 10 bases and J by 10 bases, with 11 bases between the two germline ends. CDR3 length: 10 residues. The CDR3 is CASGVIEQFF. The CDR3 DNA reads TGTGCCAGCGGGGTAATCGAGCAGTTCTTC.

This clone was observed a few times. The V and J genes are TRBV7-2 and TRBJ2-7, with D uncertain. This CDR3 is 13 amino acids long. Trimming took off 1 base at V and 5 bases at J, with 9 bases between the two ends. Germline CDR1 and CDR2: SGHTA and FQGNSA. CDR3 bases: TGTGCCAGCAGCTTAGACGAGAACCACGAGCAGTACTTC. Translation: CASSLDENHEQYF.

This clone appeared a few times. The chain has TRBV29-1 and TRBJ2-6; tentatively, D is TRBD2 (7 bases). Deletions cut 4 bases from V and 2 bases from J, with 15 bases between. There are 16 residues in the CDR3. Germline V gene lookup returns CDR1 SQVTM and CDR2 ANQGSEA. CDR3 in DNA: TGCAGCGTTGGGGGGGGGACATTGACTGGGGCCAACGTCCTGACTTTC. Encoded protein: CSVGGGTLTGANVLTF. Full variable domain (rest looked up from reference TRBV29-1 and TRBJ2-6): SAVISQKPSRDICQRGTSLTIQCQVDSQVTMMFWYRQQPGQSLTLIATANQGSEATYESGFVIDKFPISRPNLTFSTLTVSNMSPEDSSIYLCSVGGGTLTGANVLTFGAGSRLTVL.

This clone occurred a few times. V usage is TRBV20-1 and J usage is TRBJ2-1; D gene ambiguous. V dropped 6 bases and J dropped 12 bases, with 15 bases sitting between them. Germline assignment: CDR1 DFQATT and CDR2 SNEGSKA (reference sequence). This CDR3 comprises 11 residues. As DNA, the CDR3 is TGCAGTGCCCGAGGCGCGGAGTGGCAGTTCTTC. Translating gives CSARGAEWQFF.

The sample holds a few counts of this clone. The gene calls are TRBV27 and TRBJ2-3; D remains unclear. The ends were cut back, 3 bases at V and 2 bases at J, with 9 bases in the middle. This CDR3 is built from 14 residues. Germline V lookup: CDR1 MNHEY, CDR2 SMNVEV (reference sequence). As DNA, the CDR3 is TGTGCCAGCAGTTTTGGGCCCTTCACAGATACGCAGTATTTT. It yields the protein CASSFGPFTDTQYF.

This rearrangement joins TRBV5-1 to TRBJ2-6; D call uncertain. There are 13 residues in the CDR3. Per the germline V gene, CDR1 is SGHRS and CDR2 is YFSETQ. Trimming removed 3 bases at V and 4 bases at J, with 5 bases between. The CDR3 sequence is CASSSGGANVLTF. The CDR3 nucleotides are TGCGCCAGCAGCTCCGGGGGGGCCAACGTCCTGACTTTC.

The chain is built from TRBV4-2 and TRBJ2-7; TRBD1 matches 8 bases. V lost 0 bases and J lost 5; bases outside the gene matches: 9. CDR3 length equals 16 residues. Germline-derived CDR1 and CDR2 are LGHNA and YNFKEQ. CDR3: CASSQDAGGETNEQYF. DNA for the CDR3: TGTGCCAGCAGCCAAGATGCAGGGGGCGAAACGAACGAGCAGTACTTC.

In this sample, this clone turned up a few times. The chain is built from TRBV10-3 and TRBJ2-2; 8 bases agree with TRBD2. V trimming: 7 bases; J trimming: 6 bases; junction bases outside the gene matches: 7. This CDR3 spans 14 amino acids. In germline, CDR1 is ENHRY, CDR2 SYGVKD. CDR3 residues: CAITRAGGAGELFF. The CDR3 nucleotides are TGTGCCATCACGCGAGCCGGGGGGGCCGGGGAGCTGTTTTTT.

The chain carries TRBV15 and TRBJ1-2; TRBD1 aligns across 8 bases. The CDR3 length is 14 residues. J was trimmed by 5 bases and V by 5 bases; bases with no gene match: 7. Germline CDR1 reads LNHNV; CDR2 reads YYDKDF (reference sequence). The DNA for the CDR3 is TGTGCCACCAGCCGTGGACAGGGCGGTTATGGCTACACCTTC. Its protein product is CATSRGQGGYGYTF.

DNA for the CDR3: TGTGCCAGCTCATCCTCAGGGGAAGAGACCCAGTACTTC. Residues: CASSSSGEETQYF. The chain couples TRBV18 to TRBJ2-5, with a tentative D call TRBD1 (6 bases). The CDR3 spans 13 residues. Germline assignment: CDR1 KGHSH and CDR2 LQKENI. The V and J ends lost 5 bases and 3 bases respectively, with 10 bases between them.

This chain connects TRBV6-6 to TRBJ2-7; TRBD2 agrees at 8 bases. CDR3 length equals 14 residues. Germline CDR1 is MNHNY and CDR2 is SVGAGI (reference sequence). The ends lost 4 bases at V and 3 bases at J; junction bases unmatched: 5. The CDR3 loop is CASSLPGTSYEQYF. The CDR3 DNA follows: TGTGCCAGCAGTTTACCGGGGACTAGCTACGAGCAGTACTTC.

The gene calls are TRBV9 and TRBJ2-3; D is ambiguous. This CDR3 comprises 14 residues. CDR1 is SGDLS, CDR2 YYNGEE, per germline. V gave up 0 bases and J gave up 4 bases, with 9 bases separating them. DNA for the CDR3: TGTGCCAGCAGCGTAGCATTAGCACCAGATACGCAGTATTTT. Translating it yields CASSVALAPDTQYF.

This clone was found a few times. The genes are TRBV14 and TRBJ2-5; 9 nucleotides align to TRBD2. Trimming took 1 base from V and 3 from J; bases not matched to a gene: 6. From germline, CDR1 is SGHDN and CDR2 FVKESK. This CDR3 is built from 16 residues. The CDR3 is CASSQVASGVKETQYF. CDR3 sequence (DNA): TGTGCCAGCAGCCAAGTGGCTAGCGGGGTTAAAGAGACCCAGTACTTC.

The CDR3 is CASSLRLAVQSYNEQFF. The CDR3, as DNA: TGCGCCAGCAGCTTGAGACTAGCGGTGCAGTCCTACAATGAGCAGTTCTTC. The chain uses TRBV5-1 and TRBJ2-1; 9 nucleotides line up with TRBD2. J lost 1 base, V lost 1 base, and 6 bases had no gene match. Germline CDR1 and CDR2: SGHRS and YFSETQ. CDR3 length: 17 residues.

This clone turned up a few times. CDR3 sequence: CASTPGQTRSYTF. For the CDR3, the DNA is TGTGCCAGCACCCCGGGACAGACTAGAAGCTACACCTTC. V usage is TRBV6-5 and J usage is TRBJ1-2; the match to TRBD1 covers 7 bases. Germline values: CDR1 MNHEY, CDR2 SVGAGI. The CDR3 loop spans 13 amino acids. V trimming: 7 bases; J trimming: 9 bases; junction bases outside the gene matches: 11.

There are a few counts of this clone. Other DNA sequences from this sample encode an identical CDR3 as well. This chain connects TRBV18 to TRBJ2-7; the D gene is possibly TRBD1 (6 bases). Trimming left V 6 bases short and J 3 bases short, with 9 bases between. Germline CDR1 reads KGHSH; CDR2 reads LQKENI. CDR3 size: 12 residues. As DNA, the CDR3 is TGTGCCAGCTCTTCCAGGGGCTACGAGCAGTACTTC. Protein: CASSSRGYEQYF.

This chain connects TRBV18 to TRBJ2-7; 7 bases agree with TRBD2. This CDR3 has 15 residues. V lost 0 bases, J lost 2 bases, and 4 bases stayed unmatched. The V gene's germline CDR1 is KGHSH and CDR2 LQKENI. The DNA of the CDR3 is TGTGCCAGCTCACCACCCCAGCGGGGAACCTACGAGCAGTACTTC. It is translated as CASSPPQRGTYEQYF.

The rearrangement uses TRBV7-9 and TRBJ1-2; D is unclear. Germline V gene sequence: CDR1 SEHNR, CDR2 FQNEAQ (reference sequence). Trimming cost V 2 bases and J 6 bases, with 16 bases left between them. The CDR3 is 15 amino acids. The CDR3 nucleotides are TGTGCCAGCAGCTTAAGCCAGAATCAGGTGCATGGCTACACCTTC. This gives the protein CASSLSQNQVHGYTF.

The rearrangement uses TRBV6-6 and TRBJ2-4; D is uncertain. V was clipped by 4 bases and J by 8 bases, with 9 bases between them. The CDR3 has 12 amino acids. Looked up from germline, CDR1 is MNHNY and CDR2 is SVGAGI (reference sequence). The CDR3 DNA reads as TGTGCCAGCAGTTCCGCCCGGGACATTCAGTACTTC. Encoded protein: CASSSARDIQYF.